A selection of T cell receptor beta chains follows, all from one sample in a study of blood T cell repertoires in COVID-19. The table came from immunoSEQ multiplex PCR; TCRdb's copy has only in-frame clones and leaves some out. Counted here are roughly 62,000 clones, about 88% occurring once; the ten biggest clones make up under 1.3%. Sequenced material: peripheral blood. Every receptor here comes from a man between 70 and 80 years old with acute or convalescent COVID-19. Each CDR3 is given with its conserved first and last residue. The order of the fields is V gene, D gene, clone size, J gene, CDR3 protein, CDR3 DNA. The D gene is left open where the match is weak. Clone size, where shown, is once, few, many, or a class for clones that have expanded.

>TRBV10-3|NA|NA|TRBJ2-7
CAISVSQRGAGEQYF
TGTGCCATCAGTGTCTCCCAGAGGGGCGCGGGGGAGCAGTACTTC
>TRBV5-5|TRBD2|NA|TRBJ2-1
CASSFGLAGNEQFF
TGTGCCAGCAGCTTCGGACTAGCGGGAAATGAGCAGTTCTTC
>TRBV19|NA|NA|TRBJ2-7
CASSEGTAYEQYF
TGTGCCAGTAGTGAGGGTACAGCCTACGAGCAGTACTTC
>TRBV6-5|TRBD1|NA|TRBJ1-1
CASSTSTGKAFF
TGTGCCAGCAGTACATCGACAGGGAAAGCTTTCTTT
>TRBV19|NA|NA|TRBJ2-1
CASSVIMSFF
TGTGCCAGTAGTGTTATAATGTCGTTCTTC
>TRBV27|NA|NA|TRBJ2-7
CASSGIIRGRANEQYF
TGTGCCAGCAGTGGGATCATACGAGGGAGAGCCAACGAGCAGTACTTC
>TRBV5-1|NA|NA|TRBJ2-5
CASSLGRGGETQYF
TGCGCCAGCAGCTTGGGTAGAGGAGGGGAGACCCAGTACTTC
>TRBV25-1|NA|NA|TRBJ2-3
CAANPGGGDTQYF
TGTGCCGCAAACCCCGGGGGAGGAGATACGCAGTATTTT
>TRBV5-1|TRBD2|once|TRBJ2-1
CASSGLAGGYNEQFF
TGCGCCAGCAGCGGCCTAGCGGGGGGATACAATGAGCAGTTCTTC
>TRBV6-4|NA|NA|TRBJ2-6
CASRPSGTGANVLTF
TGTGCCAGCAGGCCCTCGGGGACTGGGGCCAACGTCCTGACTTTC
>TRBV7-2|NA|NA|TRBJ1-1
CASSLSRVTNTEAFF
TGTGCCAGCAGCTTAAGCCGGGTCACGAACACTGAAGCTTTCTTT
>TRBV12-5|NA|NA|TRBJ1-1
CASGLDRVLEAFF
TGTGCTAGTGGTTTGGACAGAGTTTTAGAAGCTTTCTTT
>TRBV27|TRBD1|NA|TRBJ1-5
CASSLGQASNQPQHF
TGTGCCAGCAGTTTAGGACAGGCAAGCAATCAGCCCCAGCATTTT
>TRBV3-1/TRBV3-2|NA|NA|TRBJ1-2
CASSQQGRRIYGYTF
TGTGCCAGCAGCCAGCAGGGCCGCCGAATCTATGGCTACACCTTC
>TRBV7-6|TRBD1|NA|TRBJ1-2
CASSEGTGRQYGYTF
TGTGCCAGCAGCGAAGGGACAGGGCGGCAGTATGGCTACACCTTC
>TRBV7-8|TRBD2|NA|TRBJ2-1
CASSLRAGGSNEQFF
TGTGCCAGCAGCTTACGGGCGGGAGGGAGCAATGAGCAGTTCTTC
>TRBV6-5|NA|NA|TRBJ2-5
CASRRALLSETQYF
TGTGCCAGCAGGCGTGCGCTCCTGTCGGAGACCCAGTACTTC
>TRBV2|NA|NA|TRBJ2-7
CASIRLLSLPEQYF
TGTGCCAGCATTAGACTCCTTAGCCTCCCCGAGCAGTACTTC
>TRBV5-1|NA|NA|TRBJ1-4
CASSPTEATNEKLFF
TGCGCCAGCAGCCCGACAGAAGCAACTAATGAAAAACTGTTTTTT
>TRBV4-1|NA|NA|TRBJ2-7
CASSQDQYEQYF
TGCGCCAGCAGCCAAGATCAATACGAGCAGTACTTC
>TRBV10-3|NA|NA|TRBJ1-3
CAISGPAGNTIYF
TGTGCCATCAGTGGCCCAGCTGGAAACACCATATATTTT
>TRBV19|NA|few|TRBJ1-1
CASSRSGFLAEAFF
TGTGCCAGTAGTAGATCTGGCTTCCTGGCTGAAGCTTTCTTT
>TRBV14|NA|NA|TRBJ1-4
CASSPIDSREGKLFF
TGTGCCAGCAGCCCGATAGATTCCAGGGAAGGAAAACTGTTTTTT
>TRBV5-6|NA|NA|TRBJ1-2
CASSDVSRAGLYGYTF
TGTGCCAGCAGCGATGTATCTCGGGCCGGACTTTATGGCTACACCTTC
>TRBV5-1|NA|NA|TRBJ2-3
CASSYTSSGDTQYF
TGCGCCAGCAGCTACACTAGCTCGGGCGATACGCAGTATTTT
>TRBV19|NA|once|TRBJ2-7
CASSIRREQSYEQYF
TGTGCCAGTAGTATAAGACGAGAACAGTCCTACGAGCAGTACTTC
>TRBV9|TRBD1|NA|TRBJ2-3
CASSVAKGAQGSGRTDTQYF
TGTGCCAGCAGCGTAGCTAAGGGGGCTCAGGGTTCGGGGCGCACAGATACGCAGTATTTT
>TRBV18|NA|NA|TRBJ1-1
CASSGQSNTEAFF
TGTGCCAGCTCCGGACAGTCGAACACTGAAGCTTTCTTT
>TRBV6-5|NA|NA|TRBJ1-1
CASSFGLNSGEAFF
TGTGCCAGCAGCTTCGGACTGAATTCGGGTGAAGCTTTCTTT
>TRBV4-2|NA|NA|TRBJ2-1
CASSQDRPHSNNEQFF
TGTGCCAGCAGCCAAGACAGGCCCCACAGCAACAATGAGCAGTTCTTC
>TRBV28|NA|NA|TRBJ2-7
CASFGVERYSYEQYF
TGTGCCAGCTTCGGGGTTGAGCGGTACTCCTACGAGCAGTACTTC
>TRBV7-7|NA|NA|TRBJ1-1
CASSRAENTEAFF
TGTGCTAGCAGCCGAGCGGAGAACACTGAAGCTTTCTTT
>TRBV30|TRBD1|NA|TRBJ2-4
CAWSVQGNIQYF
TGTGCCTGGAGTGTACAGGGGAACATTCAGTACTTC
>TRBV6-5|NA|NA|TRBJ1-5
CASSYRGSQPQHF
TGTGCCAGCAGTTACAGGGGAAGTCAGCCCCAGCATTTT
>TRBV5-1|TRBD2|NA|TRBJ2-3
CASSSLLAGGSTDTQYF
TGCGCCAGCAGCTCCCTCTTAGCGGGGGGTTCCACAGATACGCAGTATTTT
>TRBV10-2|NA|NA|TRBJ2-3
CASSQSGPSYTQYF
TGCGCCAGCTCGCAAAGCGGGCCGTCGTATACGCAGTATTTT
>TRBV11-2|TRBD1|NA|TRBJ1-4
CASSLGGTGGREKLFF
TGTGCCAGCAGCTTAGGGGGGACAGGCGGTAGAGAAAAACTGTTTTTT
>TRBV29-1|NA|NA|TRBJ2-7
CSVLETSYEQYF
TGCAGCGTCTTAGAAACCTCCTACGAGCAGTACTTC
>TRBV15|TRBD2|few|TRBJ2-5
CATSPGLAETQYF
TGTGCCACCAGCCCGGGACTAGCGGAGACCCAGTACTTC
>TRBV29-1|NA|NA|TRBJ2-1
CSARVDYNEQFF
TGCAGCGCCCGGGTCGACTACAATGAGCAGTTCTTC
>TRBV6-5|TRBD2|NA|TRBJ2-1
CASSYRGGGYNEQFF
TGTGCCAGCAGTTACCGCGGGGGAGGGTACAATGAGCAGTTCTTC
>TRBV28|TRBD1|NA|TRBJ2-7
CASSLGGTGVDEQYF
TGTGCCAGCAGTTTAGGGGGGACAGGGGTCGACGAGCAGTACTTC
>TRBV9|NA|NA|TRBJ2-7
CASSVEPGSYEQYF
TGTGCCAGCAGCGTAGAGCCGGGCTCCTACGAGCAGTACTTC
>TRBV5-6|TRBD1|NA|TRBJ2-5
CASSHRGLGETQYF
TGTGCCAGCAGCCACAGGGGTTTAGGAGAGACCCAGTACTTC
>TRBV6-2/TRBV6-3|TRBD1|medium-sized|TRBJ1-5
CASSGVLDRVGYF
TGTGCCAGCAGCGGAGTACTCGACAGGGTCGGGTACTTT
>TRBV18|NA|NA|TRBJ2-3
CASSPTAGRGTDTQYF
TGTGCCAGCTCACCGACGGCGGGGAGAGGCACAGATACGCAGTATTTT
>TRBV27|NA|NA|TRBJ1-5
CASKRGDSNQPQHF
TGTGCCAGCAAAAGGGGTGATAGCAATCAGCCCCAGCATTTT
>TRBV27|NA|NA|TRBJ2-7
CASSLRGYEQYF
TGTGCCAGCAGTTTAAGGGGGTACGAGCAGTACTTC
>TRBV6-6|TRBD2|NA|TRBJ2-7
CASTGGVSYEQYF
TGTGCCAGCACGGGGGGGGTTTCCTACGAGCAGTACTTC
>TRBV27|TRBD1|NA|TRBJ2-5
CASSTGQGARETQYF
TGTGCCAGCAGTACGGGACAGGGGGCAAGGGAGACCCAGTACTTC
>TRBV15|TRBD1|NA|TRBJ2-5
CATSIGQDQETQYF
TGTGCCACCAGCATCGGACAGGACCAAGAGACCCAGTACTTC
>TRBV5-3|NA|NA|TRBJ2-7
CARSPEPHAGYEQYF
TGTGCCAGAAGCCCAGAACCTCACGCTGGCTACGAGCAGTACTTC